The 4 T cell receptor beta chains in this list originate from one sample, sequenced in a study of metastatic and nonmetastatic thyroid tumors. Thyroid surgery was performed in patients who had received no treatment beforehand. TCRdb re-called the PCR reads with MiXCR. The table includes about 59,000 clones, almost 30% detected once. The sequencing input was blood. The source is a female donor with papillary thyroid cancer or a benign thyroid nodule (not recorded which). Some clones in this sample may be carry-over from other donors' samples.

V usage is TRBV6-5 and J usage is TRBJ2-7, with D hard to call. CDR1 MNHEY and CDR2 SVGAGI come from the germline V gene. Trimming cost V 4 bases and J 2 bases, with 6 bases left between them. The CDR3 runs to 12 residues. In nucleotides, the CDR3 is TGTGCCAGCAGTTCGAACCCCTACGAGCAGTACTTC. It encodes CASSSNPYEQYF.

This clone was detected ten times or more. V usage is TRBV2 and J usage is TRBJ2-3, with 11 bases lining up with TRBD2. CDR3 length equals 15 residues. Germline V lookup: CDR1 SNHLY, CDR2 FYNNEI. Germline trimming cut 3 bases from V and 3 bases from J; bases unmatched to any gene: 2. The chain's CDR3 is CASSDSGGATDTQYF. CDR3 DNA sequence: TGTGCCAGCAGTGATAGCGGGGGGGCTACAGATACGCAGTATTTT.

The rearrangement joins TRBV12-3 or TRBV12-4 to TRBJ2-7; D unclear. There are 13 residues in the CDR3. The V gene lost 6 bases and the J gene lost 3 bases, with 12 bases spanning the gap. CDR3: CASRVGVDYEQYF. The CDR3 DNA sequence: TGTGCCAGCAGGGTTGGAGTGGACTACGAGCAGTACTTC.

This chain connects TRBV6-4 to TRBJ2-3, with 13 positions matching TRBD2. The V gene end was trimmed by 8 bases and the J gene end by 3 bases; junction bases not matched to a gene: 17. This CDR3 spans 19 amino acids. Germline CDR1 reads MRHNA; CDR2 reads SNTAGT. The CDR3 is CASSVRSRLAGGPTDTQYF. CDR3 nucleotides: TGTGCCAGCTCCGTCCGTTCCCGACTAGCGGGAGGACCAACAGATACGCAGTATTTT.